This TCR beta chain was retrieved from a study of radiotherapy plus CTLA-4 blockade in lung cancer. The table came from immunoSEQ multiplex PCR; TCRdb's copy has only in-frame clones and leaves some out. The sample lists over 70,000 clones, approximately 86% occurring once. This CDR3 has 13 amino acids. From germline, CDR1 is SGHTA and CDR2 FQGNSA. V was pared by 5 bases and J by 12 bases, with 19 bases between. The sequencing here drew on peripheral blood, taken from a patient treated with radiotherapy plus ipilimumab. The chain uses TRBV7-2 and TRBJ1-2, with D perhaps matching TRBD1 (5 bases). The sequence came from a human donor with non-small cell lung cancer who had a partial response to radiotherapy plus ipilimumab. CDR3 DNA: TGTGCCAGCAGCATGGACGGGGGATATGACGACACCTTC. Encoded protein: CASSMDGGYDDTF.